The 15 T cell receptor beta chains reported below all come from one sample, sequenced in a study of blood T cell repertoires in COVID-19. Using immunoSEQ multiplex PCR, the repertoire was profiled, and TCRdb retains in-frame clones only, with some absent. Of about 280,000 clones in the sample, roughly 86% were seen once. The sequenced sample consisted of PBMCs or T cells enriched from blood (not recorded which). These receptors all stem from a woman aged 60 to 75 who had recovered from COVID-19.

The rearrangement links TRBV3-1 (or the pseudogene TRBV3-2) to TRBJ2-7; the D gene is possibly TRBD1 (6 bases). CDR1 LGHDT and CDR2 YNNKEL come from the germline V gene (reference sequence). The V and J ends lost 1 base and 2 bases respectively, with 6 bases between them. There are 13 residues in the CDR3. The CDR3 reads CASSQGTAYEQYF. The CDR3 coding sequence is TGTGCCAGCAGCCAAGGGACAGCCTACGAGCAGTACTTC.

V usage is TRBV19 and J usage is TRBJ2-5, with D uncertain. Germline-derived CDR1 and CDR2 are LNHDA and SQIVND (reference sequence). The length of the CDR3 is 13 residues. Trimming shortened V by 5 bases and J by 0 bases, and 7 bases separated the two germline ends. The CDR3 DNA is TGTGCCAGTAGTTTGTCTAACCAAGAGACCCAGTACTTC. Protein: CASSLSNQETQYF. Complete variable domain (other parts from reference TRBV19 and TRBJ2-5): DGGITQSPKYLFRKEGQNVTLSCEQNLNHDAMYWYRQDPGQGLRLIYYSQIVNDFQKGDIAEGYSVSREKKESFPLTVTSAQKNPTAFYLCASSLSNQETQYFGPGTRLLVL.

This chain uses TRBV9 with TRBJ2-6, with a possible D match to TRBD1 (6 bases). The CDR3 spans 19 residues. Trimming removed 3 bases at V and 1 base at J, with 20 bases between. The germline CDR1 and CDR2 sequences are SGDLS and YYNGEE. This CDR3 reads CASSDRYTGLPSGANVLTF. The CDR3 DNA sequence: TGTGCCAGCAGCGATAGGTATACAGGGTTGCCTTCTGGGGCCAACGTCCTGACTTTC.

With regard to this clone: Other DNA sequences in the sample encode the same CDR3. J is TRBJ1-2 and V is TRBV3-1 (or the pseudogene TRBV3-2); D remains ambiguous. V shed 1 base and J shed 7 bases, with 7 bases lying between them. Germline CDR1 LGHDT, CDR2 YNNKEL (reference sequence). This CDR3 has 12 amino acids. CDR3: CASSQVVSGYTF. The DNA of the CDR3 is TGTGCCAGCAGCCAAGTTGTCTCTGGCTACACCTTC.

V gene TRBV30 combines with J gene TRBJ1-5; TRBD1 agrees at 7 bases. CDR3 length equals 16 residues. V lost 3 bases and J lost 3; bases outside the gene matches: 11. Germline V gives CDR1 GTSNPN, CDR2 SVGIG (reference sequence). Here the CDR3 reads CAWRDPGQAYNQPQHF. The CDR3 DNA reads TGTGCCTGGAGAGACCCCGGACAGGCCTACAATCAGCCCCAGCATTTT.

The V call is TRBV3-1 (or the pseudogene TRBV3-2), the J call TRBJ2-1; 7 bases are shared with TRBD2. This CDR3 comprises 14 residues. The J segment lost 7 bases and the V segment lost 3 bases, leaving 6 bases of the junction unmatched. Germline V gene lookup returns CDR1 LGHDT and CDR2 YNNKEL (reference sequence). CDR3 nucleotide sequence: TGTGCCAGCAGCCACTCCCTAGCGGAGAATGAGCAGTTCTTC. Translation: CASSHSLAENEQFF.

The chain employs TRBV28 and TRBJ1-5; weak D call: TRBD1 (5 bases). Trimming pared 4 bases from V and 2 bases from J, leaving 9 bases between. The CDR3 covers 14 residues. Germline V lookup: CDR1 MDHEN, CDR2 SYDVKM. This chain's CDR3 is CASSSLQGNQPQHF. CDR3 coding DNA: TGTGCCAGCAGTTCCTTACAGGGCAATCAGCCCCAGCATTTT. Looking up the rest from reference TRBV28 and TRBJ1-5 gives the full variable domain: DVKVTQSSRYLVKRTGEKVFLECVQDMDHENMFWYRQDPGLGLRLIYFSYDVKMKEKGDIPEGYSVSREKKERFSLILESASTNQTSMYLCASSSLQGNQPQHFGDGTRLSIL.

The chain couples TRBV5-1 to TRBJ2-7; D is unresolved. This CDR3 has 15 residues. The V and J ends lost 0 bases and 6 bases respectively, with 16 bases between them. From germline, CDR1 is SGHRS and CDR2 YFSETQ. CDR3 coding DNA: TGCGCCAGCAGCTTGGTAGTACCGGTCGATTCCGAGCAGTACTTC. Its translation is CASSLVVPVDSEQYF.

Remarks on this clone: Other DNA sequences in the same sample also yield this CDR3. This rearrangement joins TRBV10-3 to TRBJ1-1; 7 bases agree with TRBD1. The J segment lost 1 base and the V segment lost 4 bases, leaving 0 bases of the junction unmatched. CDR3 size: 13 residues. CDR1 is ENHRY, CDR2 SYGVKD, per germline. The CDR3 DNA follows: TGTGCCATCAGTGGGACAGGGAACACTGAAGCTTTCTTT. This translates into CAISGTGNTEAFF.

The genes are TRBV25-1 and TRBJ1-2, with 7 positions matching TRBD1. The CDR3 contains 15 residues. V lost 5 bases and J lost 6; bases outside the gene matches: 12. Germline CDR1 is MGHDK and CDR2 is SYGVNS. The CDR3 nucleotides are TGTGCCAGCAGTAAAACCGACAGGGTACAACATGGCTACACCTTC. This translates into CASSKTDRVQHGYTF.

J is TRBJ1-5 and V is TRBV28; D is perhaps TRBD1 (5 bases). The V end was cut by 6 bases, the J end by 0 bases, with 9 bases between. CDR1 is MDHEN and CDR2 is SYDVKM in the germline V gene. This CDR3 has 14 residues. The chain's CDR3 is CASSGGSSNQPQHF. The CDR3 nucleotides read TGTGCCAGCAGCGGGGGTAGTAGCAATCAGCCCCAGCATTTT.

The V and J genes are TRBV28 and TRBJ2-1; the D gene is possibly TRBD2 (5 bases). With 4 bases removed from V and 2 bases from J, the gap between germline ends came to 15 bases. Germline V CDR1 and CDR2: MDHEN, SYDVKM. The CDR3 contains 16 residues. In DNA, the CDR3 is TGTGCCAGCAGTTACCCCGGCCTAGCCCCCTACAATGAGCAGTTCTTC. Translated, it gives CASSYPGLAPYNEQFF.

The chain has TRBV5-4 and TRBJ2-1, with 8 bases identical to TRBD2. This CDR3 spans 15 amino acids. The germline CDR1 and CDR2 sequences are SGHNT and YYREEE (reference sequence). The trim removed 3 bases at V and 3 bases at J, leaving 5 bases unmatched. CDR3: CASSSGAGVYNEQFF. The CDR3 DNA reads as TGTGCCAGCAGCTCTGGAGCGGGAGTCTACAATGAGCAGTTCTTC.

J is TRBJ1-2 and V is TRBV28; a possible D gene is TRBD1 (6 bases). V lost 3 bases to trimming and J lost 2 bases, with 13 bases between them. Germline CDR1 is MDHEN and CDR2 is SYDVKM. This CDR3 spans 15 amino acids. In nucleotides, the CDR3 is TGTGCCAGCAGTTTCCCTCAGGGGACCAACTATGGCTACACCTTC. Protein product: CASSFPQGTNYGYTF.

As concerns this clone: This sample includes further DNA sequences coding for the same CDR3. The V call is TRBV27, the J call TRBJ2-7; TRBD2 aligns across 7 bases. This CDR3 is 14 amino acids long. With 4 bases clipped from V and 3 bases from J, the junction kept 6 bases outside the gene matches. Germline lookup yields CDR1 MNHEY and CDR2 SMNVEV (reference sequence). CDR3 amino acids: CASSWASGSYEQYF. The CDR3 DNA follows: TGTGCCAGCAGTTGGGCTAGCGGAAGCTACGAGCAGTACTTC.